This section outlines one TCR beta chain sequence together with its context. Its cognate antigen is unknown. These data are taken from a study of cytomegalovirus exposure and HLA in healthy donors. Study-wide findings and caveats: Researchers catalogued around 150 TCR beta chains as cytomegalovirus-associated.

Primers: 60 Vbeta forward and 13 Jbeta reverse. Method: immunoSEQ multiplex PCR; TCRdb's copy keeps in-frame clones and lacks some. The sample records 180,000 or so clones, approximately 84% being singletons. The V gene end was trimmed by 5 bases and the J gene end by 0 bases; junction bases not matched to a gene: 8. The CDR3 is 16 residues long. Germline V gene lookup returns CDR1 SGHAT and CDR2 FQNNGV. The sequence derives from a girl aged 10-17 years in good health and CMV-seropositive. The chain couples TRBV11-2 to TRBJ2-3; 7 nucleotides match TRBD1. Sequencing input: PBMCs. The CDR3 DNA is TGTGCCAGCAGCGTAAACCGGGACAGAAGCACAGATACGCAGTATTTT. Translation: CASSVNRDRSTDTQYF.